These 2 T cell receptor beta chains share one sample of origin, sequenced in a study of T-cell reconstitution after alpha-beta-depleted transplantation in children. The TCRbeta library incorporated unique molecular identifiers. TCRdb reprocessed the PCR reads with MiXCR, giving one entry per CDR3 protein. The data contain roughly 500,000 distinct CDR3 sequences, under 15% of them singletons. The sample consisted of PBMCs from the stem cell graft donor, taken from the stem cell graft. These receptor sequences come from a human donor who donated a stem cell graft to a child with combined immunodeficiency.

In its sample, this clonotype was seen a few times. The chain recombines TRBV4-3 with TRBJ2-7; tentatively, D is TRBD1 (5 bases). This CDR3 comprises 12 residues. With 3 bases removed from V and 5 bases from J, the gap between germline ends came to 8 bases. The germline V gene encodes CDR1 LGHNA and CDR2 YSLEER. CDR3 coding DNA: TGCGCCAGCAGCCAGCTAGGGGACGAGCAGTACTTC. Translating gives CASSQLGDEQYF.

This clonotype was found many times. J is TRBJ1-1 and V is TRBV5-1; perhaps TRBD1 as D (5 bases). The CDR3 covers 14 residues. CDR1 SGHRS and CDR2 YFSETQ come from the germline V gene. V was shortened by 4 bases and J by 0 bases, with 10 bases between the two germline ends. This CDR3 reads CASSHDSLNTEAFF. The CDR3 DNA reads TGCGCCAGCAGCCACGACAGTTTGAACACTGAAGCTTTCTTT.